The rows below give T cell receptor beta chains drawn from one sample of a study of shared clonotypes between healthy human individuals. TCRdb's copy holds only in-frame clones and misses some; the assay was immunoSEQ multiplex PCR. Among about 700,000 clones listed, about 92% were seen once. The sample consisted of naive CD8+ T cells sorted from blood. These receptors were taken from a man in his thirties or forties in good health. The CDR3 runs from the conserved cysteine through the conserved F or W. The D gene is left open where the match is weak. Clone size is not always given. Where it is, it says once, few, many or a class for expanded clones.

cdr3_nt	cdr3_aa	cdr3_length	d_call	clone_size	j_call	v_call
TGCAGCGTTGTTACTACCGCCTACAATGAGCAGTTCTTC	CSVVTTAYNEQFF	13	NA	NA	TRBJ2-1	TRBV29-1
TGTGCCAGTTTCGGGGCAATGGAGCTGTATCAGCCCCAGCATTTT	CASFGAMELYQPQHF	15	NA	once	TRBJ1-5	TRBV28
TGTGCCAGCAGCGCGGGGGGGGGCGCTGATACGCAGTATTTT	CASSAGGGADTQYF	14	TRBD2	NA	TRBJ2-3	TRBV9
TGTGCCAGCAGTTTGCGGCCACAGAGCTCCTACGAGCAGTACTTC	CASSLRPQSSYEQYF	15	NA	NA	TRBJ2-7	TRBV27
TGTGCCAGCAGCCACCTCGGTAACGAGCAGTACTTC	CASSHLGNEQYF	12	NA	NA	TRBJ2-7	TRBV11-2
TGTGCCAGCAAAACCTGGACTAGCGGGAGTAGTGAGCAGTTCTTC	CASKTWTSGSSEQFF	15	TRBD2	once	TRBJ2-1	TRBV7-9
TGTGCCAGCAGCTGGTGGGGGGGACAGGTATCCTACGAGCAGTACTTC	CASSWWGGQVSYEQYF	16	NA	NA	TRBJ2-7	TRBV5-4
TGCAGCGTTGAGGGGGACACTGGACTAGCGTCTACCGAGCAGTACTTC	CSVEGDTGLASTEQYF	16	TRBD2	NA	TRBJ2-7	TRBV29-1
TGTGCCAGCAGCGGGGACACCTACAATGAGCAGTTCTTC	CASSGDTYNEQFF	13	NA	NA	TRBJ2-1	TRBV5-4
TGTGCCAGCAGTTTAATGGGGCGTGGTGTTGATCAGCCCCAGCATTTT	CASSLMGRGVDQPQHF	16	NA	few	TRBJ1-5	TRBV27
TGTGCCAGCAGTTTATTGGGGTTGACTGAAGCTTTCTTT	CASSLLGLTEAFF	13	NA	NA	TRBJ1-1	TRBV27
TGTGCTAGTGGGCTAGGATATGAGCAGTTCTTC	CASGLGYEQFF	11	NA	NA	TRBJ2-1	TRBV12-5
TGTGCCAGCAGCGGAACTAGCGGAGTTTACAATGAGCAGTTCTTC	CASSGTSGVYNEQFF	15	TRBD2	NA	TRBJ2-1	TRBV9
TGTGCCAGCAGCCAACGGCTTTTGGGGGAAAACATTCAGTACTTC	CASSQRLLGENIQYF	15	NA	NA	TRBJ2-4	TRBV14
TGTGCCAGCAGTTACTCAAACACTAATTACGAGCAGTACTTC	CASSYSNTNYEQYF	14	NA	NA	TRBJ2-7	TRBV6-5
TGTGCCAGCAGCCTTGGGGGAGCGACGGGGCTCTTTGAGACCCAGTACTTC	CASSLGGATGLFETQYF	17	NA	NA	TRBJ2-5	TRBV11-1
TGTGCCAGCAGTGAAAAGCCGTACGAGCAGTACTTC	CASSEKPYEQYF	12	NA	NA	TRBJ2-7	TRBV6-1
TGCGCCAGCAGCCAGACCGGGACAGTCAGTGGGGGTTTAGGAAATGAGCAGTTCTTC	CASSQTGTVSGGLGNEQFF	19	TRBD1	NA	TRBJ2-1	TRBV4-3
TGTGCCAGCAGTGTGGACAGGGGCTCTGGAAACACCATATATTTT	CASSVDRGSGNTIYF	15	TRBD1	once	TRBJ1-3	TRBV6-1
TGTGCCAGCAGCTCGAGACAGGGGGCGCAAAGTGGCTACACCTTC	CASSSRQGAQSGYTF	15	TRBD1	NA	TRBJ1-2	TRBV9
TGTGCCAGTAGTGCCTCACGGGGAAGCTACGAGCAGTACTTC	CASSASRGSYEQYF	14	NA	NA	TRBJ2-7	TRBV19
TGTGCCAGCAGCCCGGACAGAAGCTCCTACAATGAGCAGTTCTTC	CASSPDRSSYNEQFF	15	NA	once	TRBJ2-1	TRBV7-2
TGTGCCAGCAGCTTAGCCCGTTCAGAGACCCAGTACTTC	CASSLARSETQYF	13	NA	NA	TRBJ2-5	TRBV7-2
TGCAGCGTTGAATGGGGGGTACAGGGCGGCAACTATGGCTACACCTTC	CSVEWGVQGGNYGYTF	16	NA	NA	TRBJ1-2	TRBV29-1
TGTGCCAGCAGTTTATCAGCAGGTCCAGATACGCAGTATTTT	CASSLSAGPDTQYF	14	NA	NA	TRBJ2-3	TRBV27
TGCGCCAGCTGGGACAGCCTAACCTCGGAAGCTTTCTTT	CASWDSLTSEAFF	13	TRBD1	few	TRBJ1-1	TRBV4-1
TGTGCCAGCAGTCCCCTGGACAGGGCAATCTACGAGCAGTACTTC	CASSPLDRAIYEQYF	15	TRBD1	NA	TRBJ2-7	TRBV27
TGTGCCAGCAGAAGATTAGACGACAATCAGCCCCAGCATTTT	CASRRLDDNQPQHF	14	NA	NA	TRBJ1-5	TRBV28
TGTGCCAGCAGTTGGGGAGGCTACGAGCAGTACTTC	CASSWGGYEQYF	12	NA	NA	TRBJ2-7	TRBV28
TGTGCCAGCAGTGCAAGCTCCTACAATGAGCAGTTCTTC	CASSASSYNEQFF	13	NA	NA	TRBJ2-1	TRBV6-5
TGTGCCAGTAGTGGTACAGGGGTCTCCTACGAGCAGTACTTC	CASSGTGVSYEQYF	14	TRBD1	NA	TRBJ2-7	TRBV19
TGCGCCAGCAGCTTGAGCCAGGGACGCTCCTACGAGCAGTACTTC	CASSLSQGRSYEQYF	15	NA	NA	TRBJ2-7	TRBV5-1
TGTGCCAGCAGTCTCGGACAGAACTACGAGCAGTACTTC	CASSLGQNYEQYF	13	NA	NA	TRBJ2-7	TRBV27
TGTGCCAGCAGTTACGGGGGGGGCGGCGGGGAAAAACTGTTTTTT	CASSYGGGGGEKLFF	15	NA	NA	TRBJ1-4	TRBV6-5
TGTGCCAGCAGGGACGGGACCCGGGATGGCTACACCTTC	CASRDGTRDGYTF	13	NA	NA	TRBJ1-2	TRBV9
TGTGCCAGCAAAGCACACGTCTGGACAGGGGAATTAGGCACTGAAGCTTTCTTT	CASKAHVWTGELGTEAFF	18	TRBD1	NA	TRBJ1-1	TRBV7-6
TGTGCCAGCTTACCTAGCGGGAGCCAAGAGACCCAGTACTTC	CASLPSGSQETQYF	14	TRBD2	NA	TRBJ2-5	TRBV18
TGCGCCAGCAGCTTGGAAGGGGGGACGGGGGAGCTGTTTTTT	CASSLEGGTGELFF	14	NA	NA	TRBJ2-2	TRBV5-1
TGTGCCAGCAGTTTATCTCGAATTCGGTCCTACGAGCAGTACTTC	CASSLSRIRSYEQYF	15	NA	NA	TRBJ2-7	TRBV27
TGTGCCAGCAGCCGACATAGCGGGAGTCTAACAGATACGCAGTATTTT	CASSRHSGSLTDTQYF	16	TRBD2	NA	TRBJ2-3	TRBV27
TGCGCCAGCAGCCTCCCTTCGCAGGGAAACTACGAGCAGTACTTC	CASSLPSQGNYEQYF	15	NA	NA	TRBJ2-7	TRBV5-1
TGTGCCAGCAGCGCAAGGGTCGATGAGCAGTTCTTC	CASSARVDEQFF	12	NA	NA	TRBJ2-1	TRBV7-2
TGTGCCAGCAGTTTGCGGAACTCCTATGGCTACACCTTC	CASSLRNSYGYTF	13	NA	NA	TRBJ1-2	TRBV28
TGCGCCAGCAGCTTTCGTACAGGGACGGGCACTGAAGCTTTCTTT	CASSFRTGTGTEAFF	15	NA	NA	TRBJ1-1	TRBV4-1
TGTGCCAGCAGTGCCGGGACACCACCTGGGGAGCAGTACTTC	CASSAGTPPGEQYF	14	NA	NA	TRBJ2-7	TRBV6-1
TGTGCCAGCTCAGGGACAAACACTGAAGCTTTCTTT	CASSGTNTEAFF	12	NA	NA	TRBJ1-1	TRBV18
TGTGCCTCCGGGTCAGCGGGGCCCATCGAGCAGTACTTC	CASGSAGPIEQYF	13	TRBD2	NA	TRBJ2-7	TRBV7-9
TGTGCCAGCAGCTTACGCCGAGGTGAAAAACTGTTTTTT	CASSLRRGEKLFF	13	NA	NA	TRBJ1-4	TRBV13
TGTGCCAGCAGCCCGCCCAGGGTGGGGGGCCAAGAGACCCAGTACTTC	CASSPPRVGGQETQYF	16	NA	NA	TRBJ2-5	TRBV11-2
TGTGCCAGTAGTGACGCCCCGACAGGGATTACCTACGAGCAGTACTTC	CASSDAPTGITYEQYF	16	TRBD1	NA	TRBJ2-7	TRBV19
TGTGCCAGTAGTTTTCAGGTTTACAATGAGCAGTTCTTC	CASSFQVYNEQFF	13	NA	once	TRBJ2-1	TRBV19
TGTGCCAGCAGTTACGGCGATACGGGGACCTATGGCTACACCTTC	CASSYGDTGTYGYTF	15	NA	NA	TRBJ1-2	TRBV6-6
TGTGCCAGCAGTTCGTTTACAATGACAGGTGGAGAGACCCAGTACTTC	CASSSFTMTGGETQYF	16	NA	NA	TRBJ2-5	TRBV27
TGTGCCAGCAGCCGCGGGACGGGCTCCTACAATGAGCAGTTCTTC	CASSRGTGSYNEQFF	15	NA	once	TRBJ2-1	TRBV7-9
TGTGCCAGCAGCGTAGGGACTAGCGGCTACAATGAGCAGTTCTTC	CASSVGTSGYNEQFF	15	TRBD2	NA	TRBJ2-1	TRBV9
TGTGCCAGCAGCCGGGGATCCGCCGGGGACAACACCGGGGAGCTGTTTTTT	CASSRGSAGDNTGELFF	17	NA	NA	TRBJ2-2	TRBV11-2